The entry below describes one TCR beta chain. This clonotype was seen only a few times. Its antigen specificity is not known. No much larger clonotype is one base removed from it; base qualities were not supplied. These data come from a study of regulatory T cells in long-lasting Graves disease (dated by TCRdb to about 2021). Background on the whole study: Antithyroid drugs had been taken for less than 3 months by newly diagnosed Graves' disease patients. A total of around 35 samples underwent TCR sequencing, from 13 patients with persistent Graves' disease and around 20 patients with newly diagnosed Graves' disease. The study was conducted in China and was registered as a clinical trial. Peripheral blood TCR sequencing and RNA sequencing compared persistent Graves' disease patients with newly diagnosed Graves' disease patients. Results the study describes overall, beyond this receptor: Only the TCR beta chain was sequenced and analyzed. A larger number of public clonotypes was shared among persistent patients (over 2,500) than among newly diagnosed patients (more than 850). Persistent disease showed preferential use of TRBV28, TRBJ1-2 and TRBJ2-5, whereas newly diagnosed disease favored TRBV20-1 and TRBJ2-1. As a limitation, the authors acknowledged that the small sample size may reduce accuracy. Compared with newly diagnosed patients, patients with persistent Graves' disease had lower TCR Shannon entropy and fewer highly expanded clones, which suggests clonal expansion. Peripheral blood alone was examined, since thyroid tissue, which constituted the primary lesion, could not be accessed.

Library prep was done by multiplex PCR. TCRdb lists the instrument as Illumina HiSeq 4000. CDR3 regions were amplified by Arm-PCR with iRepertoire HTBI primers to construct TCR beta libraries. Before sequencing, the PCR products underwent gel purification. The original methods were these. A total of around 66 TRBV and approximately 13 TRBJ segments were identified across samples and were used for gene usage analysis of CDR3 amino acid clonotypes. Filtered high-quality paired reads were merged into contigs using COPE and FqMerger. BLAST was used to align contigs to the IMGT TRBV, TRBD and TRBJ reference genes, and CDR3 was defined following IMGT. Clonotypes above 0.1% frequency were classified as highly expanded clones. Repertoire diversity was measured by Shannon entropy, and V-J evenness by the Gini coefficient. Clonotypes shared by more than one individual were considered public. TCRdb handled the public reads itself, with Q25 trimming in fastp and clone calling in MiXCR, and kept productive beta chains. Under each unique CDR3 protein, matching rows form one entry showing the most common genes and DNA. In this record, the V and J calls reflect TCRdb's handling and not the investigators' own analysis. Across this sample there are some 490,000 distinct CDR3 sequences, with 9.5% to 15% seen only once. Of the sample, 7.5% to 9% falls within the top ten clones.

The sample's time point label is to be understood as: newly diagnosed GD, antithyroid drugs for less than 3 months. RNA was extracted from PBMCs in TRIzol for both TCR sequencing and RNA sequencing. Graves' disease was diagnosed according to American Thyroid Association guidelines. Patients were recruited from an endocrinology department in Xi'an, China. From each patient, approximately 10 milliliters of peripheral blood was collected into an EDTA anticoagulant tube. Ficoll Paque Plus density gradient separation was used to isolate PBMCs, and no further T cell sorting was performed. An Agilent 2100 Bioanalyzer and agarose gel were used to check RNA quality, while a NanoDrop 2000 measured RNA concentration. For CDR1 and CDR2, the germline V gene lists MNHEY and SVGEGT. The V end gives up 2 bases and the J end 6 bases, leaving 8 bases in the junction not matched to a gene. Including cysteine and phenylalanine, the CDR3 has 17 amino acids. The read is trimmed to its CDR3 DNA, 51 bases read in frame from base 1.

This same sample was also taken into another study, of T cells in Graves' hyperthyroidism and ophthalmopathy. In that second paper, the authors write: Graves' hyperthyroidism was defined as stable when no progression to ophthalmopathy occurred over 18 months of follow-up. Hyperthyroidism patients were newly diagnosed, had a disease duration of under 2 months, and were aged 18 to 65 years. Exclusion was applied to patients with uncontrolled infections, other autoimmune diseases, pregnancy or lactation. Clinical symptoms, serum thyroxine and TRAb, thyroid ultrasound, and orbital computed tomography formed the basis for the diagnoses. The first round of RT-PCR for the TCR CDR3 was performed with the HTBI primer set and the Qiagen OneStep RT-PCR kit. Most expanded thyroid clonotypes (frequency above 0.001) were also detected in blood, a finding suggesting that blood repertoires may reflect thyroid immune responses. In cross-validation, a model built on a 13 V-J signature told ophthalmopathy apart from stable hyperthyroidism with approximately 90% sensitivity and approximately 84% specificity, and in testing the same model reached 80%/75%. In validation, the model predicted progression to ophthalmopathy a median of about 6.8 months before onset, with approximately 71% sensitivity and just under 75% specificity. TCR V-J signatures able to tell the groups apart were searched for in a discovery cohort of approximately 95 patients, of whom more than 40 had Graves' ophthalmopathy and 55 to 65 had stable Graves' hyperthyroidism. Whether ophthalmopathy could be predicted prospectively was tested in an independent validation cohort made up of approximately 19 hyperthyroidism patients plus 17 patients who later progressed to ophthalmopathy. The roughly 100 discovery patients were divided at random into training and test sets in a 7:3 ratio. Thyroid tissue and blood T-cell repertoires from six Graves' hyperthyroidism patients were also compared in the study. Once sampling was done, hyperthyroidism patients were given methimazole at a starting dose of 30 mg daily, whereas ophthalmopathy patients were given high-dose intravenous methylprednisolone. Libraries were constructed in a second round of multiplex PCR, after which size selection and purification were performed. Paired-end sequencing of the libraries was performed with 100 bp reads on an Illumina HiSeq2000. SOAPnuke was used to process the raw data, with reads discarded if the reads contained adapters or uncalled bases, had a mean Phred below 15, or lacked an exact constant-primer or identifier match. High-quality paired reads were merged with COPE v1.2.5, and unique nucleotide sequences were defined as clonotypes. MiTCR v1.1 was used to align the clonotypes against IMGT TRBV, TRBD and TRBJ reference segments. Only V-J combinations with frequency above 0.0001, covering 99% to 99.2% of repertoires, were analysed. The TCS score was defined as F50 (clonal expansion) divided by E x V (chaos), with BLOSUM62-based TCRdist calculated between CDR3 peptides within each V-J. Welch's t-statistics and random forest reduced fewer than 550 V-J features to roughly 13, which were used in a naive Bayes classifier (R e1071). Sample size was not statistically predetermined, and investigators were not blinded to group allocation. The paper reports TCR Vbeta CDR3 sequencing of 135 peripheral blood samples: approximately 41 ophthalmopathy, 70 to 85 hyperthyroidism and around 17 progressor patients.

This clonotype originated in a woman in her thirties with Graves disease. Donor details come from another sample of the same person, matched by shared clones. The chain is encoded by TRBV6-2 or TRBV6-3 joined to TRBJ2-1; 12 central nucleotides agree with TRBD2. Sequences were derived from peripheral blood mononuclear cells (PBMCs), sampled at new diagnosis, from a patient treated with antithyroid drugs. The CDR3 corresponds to CASSYRTSGRRPNEQFF. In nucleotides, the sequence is TGTGCCAGCAGTTACCGAACTAGCGGGAGGAGACCCAATGAGCAGTTCTTC.